This entry describes one T cell receptor beta chain. The antigen is unknown. The data were obtained in a study of T cell responses to AZD1222 COVID-19 vaccine. Study information: Some second doses came at about 4 weeks and others at about 12 weeks; these were pooled.

The method was immunoSEQ multiplex PCR; TCRdb's version includes in-frame clones alone and lacks a portion of them. The profile shows around 99,000 clones, about nine tenths of them singletons. Points from the study as a whole: Among spike-specific TCRs, nearly half reportedly target unmutated variant regions.

CDR3 length equals 14 residues. Germline-derived CDR1 and CDR2 are KGHSH and LQKENI. Trimming stripped 3 bases from V and 6 bases from J, with 11 bases between. The chain is built from TRBV18 and TRBJ2-2; D is unresolved. This TCR was recovered from an adult in good health. This specimen consisted of peripheral blood, obtained on day 0 of AZD1222 vaccination. This CDR3 is CASSPLVVAGELFF. The DNA for the CDR3 is TGTGCCAGCTCACCCCTGGTGGTCGCCGGGGAGCTGTTTTTT.